These 24 T cell receptor beta chains were all obtained from the same sample, sequenced in a study of PD-L1 blockade in urothelial cancer. Measured with immunoSEQ multiplex PCR; TCRdb has only the in-frame clones, and not every one. Among roughly 120,000 clones listed, 85% to 90% were seen once. Specified time point: peripheral blood 6 weeks after treatment start. Sequenced material: PBMCs, taken around atezolizumab (anti-PD-L1) treatment. The receptors stem from a man aged 55 to 70 with urothelial cancer.

The J gene is TRBJ1-5, the V gene TRBV7-2, with TRBD1 matching 7 bases. The CDR3 length is 15 residues. From germline, CDR1 is SGHTA and CDR2 FQGNSA. V dropped 4 bases and J dropped 2; count of bases not matched to a gene: 5. CDR3 in amino acids: CASSWTDRGNQPQHF. In DNA form, the CDR3 reads TGTGCCAGCAGCTGGACCGACAGGGGCAATCAGCCCCAGCATTTT.

This chain connects TRBV5-5 to TRBJ2-2; a weak D match, TRBD1 (5 bases). The V and J ends lost 3 bases and 5 bases respectively, with 17 bases between them. The CDR3 runs 16 residues. CDR1 is SGHKS and CDR2 is YYEKEE in the germline V gene (reference sequence). The CDR3: CASSSPKAGQTGELFF. CDR3 DNA sequence: TGTGCCAGCAGCTCGCCGAAGGCAGGGCAAACCGGGGAGCTGTTTTTT.

The chain combines TRBV28 with TRBJ2-2; D gene uncertain. This CDR3 has 13 amino acids. Deletions cut 7 bases from V and 3 bases from J, with 9 bases between. Germline V gene sequence: CDR1 MDHEN, CDR2 SYDVKM. The DNA of the CDR3 is TGTGCCAGCACCCCGAGAGACACCGGGGAGCTGTTTTTT. Encoded protein: CASTPRDTGELFF.

This chain links TRBV7-2 with TRBJ2-7, with TRBD1 identical over 9 bases. The CDR3 has 14 residues. The V gene end was trimmed by 4 bases and the J gene end by 5 bases; junction bases not matched to a gene: 6. Germline values: CDR1 SGHTA, CDR2 FQGNSA. CDR3 sequence reads: CASSSTGGLNEQYF. CDR3 sequence (DNA): TGTGCCAGCAGCTCGACAGGGGGTCTCAACGAGCAGTACTTC.

The count of this clone is one. V gene TRBV6-1 combines with J gene TRBJ1-5; D gene unclear. This CDR3 region has 12 residues. From germline, CDR1 is MNHNS and CDR2 SASEGT. Trimming left V 8 bases short and J 5 bases short, with 10 bases between. CDR3 bases: TGTGCCAGCCGGGGTGGCGATCAGCCCCAGCATTTT. The encoded protein is CASRGGDQPQHF.

V usage is TRBV6-6 and J usage is TRBJ1-1; D is unresolved. CDR1 and CDR2 from the germline V gene are MNHNY and SVGAGI (reference sequence). The CDR3 has 14 amino acids. V lost 0 bases and J lost 4, with 9 bases in between. In DNA, the CDR3 is TGTGCCAGCAGTTACTCCGGGGTCGGCACTGAAGCTTTCTTT. Translated: CASSYSGVGTEAFF.

The chain combines TRBV30 with TRBJ2-3, with 9 bases fitting TRBD2. CDR1 is GTSNPN, CDR2 SVGIG, per germline (reference sequence). The CDR3 is made up of 15 amino acids. The trim removed 0 bases at V and 4 bases at J, leaving 5 bases unmatched. The DNA for the CDR3 is TGTGCCTGGAGTGTTTCTAGCGGGACTTCAGATACGCAGTATTTT. Its translation: CAWSVSSGTSDTQYF.

This chain links TRBV28 with TRBJ1-1; 12 bases match TRBD1. This CDR3 is 17 amino acids long. V trimming: 4 bases; J trimming: 4 bases; junction bases outside the gene matches: 10. Germline CDR1 MDHEN, CDR2 SYDVKM. The CDR3 sequence is CASSSSSGQGAATEAFF. DNA for the CDR3: TGTGCCAGCAGTTCCTCTTCGGGACAGGGGGCTGCCACTGAAGCTTTCTTT.

The chain recombines TRBV19 with TRBJ1-2; D may be TRBD1 (5 bases). Germline CDR1 LNHDA, CDR2 SQIVND (reference sequence). The V and J ends lost 6 bases and 3 bases respectively, with 23 bases between them. CDR3 size: 17 residues. The CDR3 region is CASSPPRDGGEDYGYTF. The CDR3, as DNA: TGTGCCAGTAGCCCTCCTAGGGACGGCGGGGAGGACTATGGCTACACCTTC.

The V gene is TRBV6-1, the J gene TRBJ2-4; 15 bases align to TRBD2. Looked up from germline, CDR1 is MNHNS and CDR2 is SASEGT. This CDR3 is 18 amino acids long. V lost 4 bases and J lost 8; bases outside the gene matches: 12. This CDR3 is CASSVRDRGLAGGYIQYF. CDR3 DNA: TGTGCCAGCAGTGTCCGGGACAGGGGACTAGCGGGAGGTTACATTCAGTACTTC.

This chain joins TRBV5-1 and TRBJ1-6, with unresolved D. Germline V gene lookup returns CDR1 SGHRS and CDR2 YFSETQ. This CDR3 region has 14 residues. With 0 bases removed from V and 10 bases from J, the gap between germline ends came to 11 bases. CDR3 nucleotides: TGCGCCAGCAGCTTGGGGGCCGAAGGATCACCCCTCCACTTT. Its translation: CASSLGAEGSPLHF.

The V and J genes are TRBV28 and TRBJ2-2; 10 bases fit TRBD2. Per the germline V gene, CDR1 is MDHEN and CDR2 is SYDVKM. This CDR3 region has 16 residues. J lost 5 bases, V lost 1 base, and 4 bases had no gene match. The CDR3 DNA is TGTGCCAGCAGTTTATTACTAGCGGGGAGAACCGGGGAGCTGTTTTTT. It encodes CASSLLLAGRTGELFF.

The V gene is TRBV30, the J gene TRBJ2-1; D perhaps matches TRBD2 (6 bases). The CDR3 sequence is 16 residues long. Trimming took off 2 bases at V and 10 bases at J, with 24 bases between the two ends. The germline gives CDR1 GTSNPN, CDR2 SVGIG (reference sequence). The CDR3 nucleotides are TGTGCCTGGAGTCCCTACTCACTCGGGGGTTTCGGGGAGCAGTTCTTC. Amino acid sequence: CAWSPYSLGGFGEQFF.

The CDR3 protein is CASRRTGGDEQYF. The CDR3 nucleotides read TGTGCCAGCAGGAGGACAGGGGGCGACGAGCAGTACTTC. The rearrangement links TRBV28 to TRBJ2-7; 11 bases fit TRBD1. In germline, CDR1 is MDHEN, CDR2 SYDVKM. J was trimmed by 5 bases and V by 6 bases; bases with no gene match: 3. The CDR3 spans 13 residues.

The genes are TRBV7-2 and TRBJ1-1; TRBD1 might be the D (5 bases). Per germline, CDR1 SGHTA and CDR2 FQGNSA. V lost 5 bases to trimming and J lost 1 base, with 8 bases between them. The CDR3 extends over 13 amino acids. CDR3 coding DNA: TGTGCCAGCAGCATTACAGGGAACACTGAAGCTTTCTTT. Translating gives CASSITGNTEAFF.

The rearrangement links TRBV13 to TRBJ2-2; 8 bases map to TRBD1. The junction had 6 bases not matched to a gene; V was cut back by 11 bases and J by 4 bases. The CDR3 runs 13 residues. Germline assignment: CDR1 PRHDT and CDR2 FYEKMQ (reference sequence). CDR3 amino acids: CASRQGFTGELFF. The CDR3 bases are TGTGCCTCTAGACAGGGGTTCACCGGGGAGCTGTTTTTT. Full variable domain (missing parts from reference TRBV13 and TRBJ2-2): AAGVIQSPRHLIKEKRETATLKCYPIPRHDTVYWYQQGPGQDPQFLISFYEKMQSDKGSIPDRFSAQQFSDYHSELNMSSLELGDSALYFCASRQGFTGELFFGEGSRLTVL.

This clone was seen a single time. This chain uses TRBV5-4 with TRBJ2-6, with D maybe TRBD1 (6 bases). The CDR3 totals 15 residues. Germline V CDR1 and CDR2: SGHNT, YYREEE (reference sequence). V was clipped by 3 bases and J by 2 bases, with 9 bases between them. The CDR3 protein is CASSWGHAGANVLTF. CDR3 DNA: TGTGCCAGCAGCTGGGGACACGCTGGGGCCAACGTCCTGACTTTC.

The chain joins TRBV19 to TRBJ2-4, with no clear D. Germline lookup yields CDR1 LNHDA and CDR2 SQIVND (reference sequence). Deletions cut 2 bases from V and 4 bases from J, with 9 bases between. This CDR3 is built from 14 residues. The CDR3 protein is CASSIMASKNIQYF. DNA for the CDR3: TGTGCCAGTAGTATAATGGCCTCTAAAAACATTCAGTACTTC.

The J gene is TRBJ1-1, the V gene TRBV18; D unclear. V gave up 3 bases and J gave up 0 bases, with 8 bases separating them. This CDR3 is built from 14 residues. Germline-derived CDR1 and CDR2 are KGHSH and LQKENI. CDR3 DNA sequence: TGTGCCAGCTCACCTACTTCGGTGAACACTGAAGCTTTCTTT. As protein: CASSPTSVNTEAFF.

This chain connects TRBV4-3 to TRBJ2-1, with 9 nucleotides matching TRBD2. This CDR3 spans 17 amino acids. After removal of 0 bases from V and 7 bases from J, the junction contained 10 bases not matched to a gene. Per germline, CDR1 LGHNA and CDR2 YSLEER. CDR3 in DNA: TGCGCCAGCAGCCAAGAACTGGGCAGCGGGGGGCTTAATGAGCAGTTCTTC. Its protein product is CASSQELGSGGLNEQFF.

The chain is built from TRBV19 and TRBJ2-1; no definite D call. V lost 7 bases, J lost 4 bases, and 17 bases lay in between. CDR1 and CDR2 from the germline V gene are LNHDA and SQIVND (reference sequence). The CDR3 loop spans 15 amino acids. The chain's CDR3 is CASKKDGPTYNEQFF. CDR3 sequence (DNA): TGTGCCAGTAAGAAAGATGGTCCCACATACAATGAGCAGTTCTTC.

V and J are TRBV5-1 and TRBJ2-5; 11 bases fit TRBD2. CDR1 is SGHRS, CDR2 YFSETQ, per germline. Trimming took 0 bases from V and 4 from J; bases not matched to a gene: 2. CDR3 length: 15 amino acids. The DNA for the CDR3 is TGCGCCAGCAGCTTGGAGACTAGCGGGGCAGAGACCCAGTACTTC. Translation gives CASSLETSGAETQYF.

The table lists this clone with a few counts. The chain is built from TRBV7-2 and TRBJ1-2; D is uncertain. The CDR3 spans 13 residues. CDR1 and CDR2 from the germline V gene are SGHTA and FQGNSA. The ends were cut back, 3 bases at V and 7 bases at J, with 12 bases in the middle. CDR3 DNA: TGTGCCAGCAGCTTTACTGGAGGCGGTGGCTACACCTTC. It specifies CASSFTGGGGYTF.

The chain uses TRBV10-3 and TRBJ1-5; D gene unclear. CDR3 size: 13 residues. CDR1 ENHRY and CDR2 SYGVKD come from the germline V gene. V lost 8 bases and J 0 bases, leaving 8 bases between the germline ends. The CDR3 bases are TGTGCCATCGGGCAGTATAGCAATCAGCCCCAGCATTTT. Amino acids: CAIGQYSNQPQHF.